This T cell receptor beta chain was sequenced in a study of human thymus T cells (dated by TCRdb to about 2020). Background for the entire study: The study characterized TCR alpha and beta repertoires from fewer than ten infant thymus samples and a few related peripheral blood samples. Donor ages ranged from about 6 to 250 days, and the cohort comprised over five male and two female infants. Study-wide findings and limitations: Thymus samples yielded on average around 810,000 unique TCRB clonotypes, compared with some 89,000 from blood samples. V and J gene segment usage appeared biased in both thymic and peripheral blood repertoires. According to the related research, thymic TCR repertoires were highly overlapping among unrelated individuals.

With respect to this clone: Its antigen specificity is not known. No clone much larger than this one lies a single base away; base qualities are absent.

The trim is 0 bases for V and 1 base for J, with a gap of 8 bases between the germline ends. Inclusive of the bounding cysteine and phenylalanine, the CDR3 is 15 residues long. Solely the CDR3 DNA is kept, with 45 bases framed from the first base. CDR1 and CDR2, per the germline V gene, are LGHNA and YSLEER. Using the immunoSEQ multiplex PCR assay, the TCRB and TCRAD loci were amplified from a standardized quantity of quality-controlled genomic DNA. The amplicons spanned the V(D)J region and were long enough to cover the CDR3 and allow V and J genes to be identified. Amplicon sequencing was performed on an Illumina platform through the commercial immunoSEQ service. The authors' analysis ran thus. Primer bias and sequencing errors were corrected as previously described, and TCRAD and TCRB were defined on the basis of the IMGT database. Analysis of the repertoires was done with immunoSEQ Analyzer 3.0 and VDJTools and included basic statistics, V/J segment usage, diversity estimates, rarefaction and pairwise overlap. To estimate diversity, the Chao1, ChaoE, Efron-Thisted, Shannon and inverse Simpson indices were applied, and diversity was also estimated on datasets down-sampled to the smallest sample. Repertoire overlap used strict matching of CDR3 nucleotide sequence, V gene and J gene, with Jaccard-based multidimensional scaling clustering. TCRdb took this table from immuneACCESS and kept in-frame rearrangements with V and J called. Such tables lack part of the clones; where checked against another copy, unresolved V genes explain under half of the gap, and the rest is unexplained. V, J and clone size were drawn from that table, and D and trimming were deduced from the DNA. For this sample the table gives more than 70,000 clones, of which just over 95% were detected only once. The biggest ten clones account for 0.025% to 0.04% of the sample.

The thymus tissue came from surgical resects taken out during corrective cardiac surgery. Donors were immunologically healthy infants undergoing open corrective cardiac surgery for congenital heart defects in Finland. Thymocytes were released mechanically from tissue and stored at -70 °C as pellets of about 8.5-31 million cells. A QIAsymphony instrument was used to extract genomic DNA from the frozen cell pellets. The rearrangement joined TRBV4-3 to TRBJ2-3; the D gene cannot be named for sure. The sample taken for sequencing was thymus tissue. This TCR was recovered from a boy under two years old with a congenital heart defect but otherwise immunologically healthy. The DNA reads TGCGCCAGCAGCCAAGACCTAACAGGCACAGATACGCAGTATTTT. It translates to CASSQDLTGTDTQYF.